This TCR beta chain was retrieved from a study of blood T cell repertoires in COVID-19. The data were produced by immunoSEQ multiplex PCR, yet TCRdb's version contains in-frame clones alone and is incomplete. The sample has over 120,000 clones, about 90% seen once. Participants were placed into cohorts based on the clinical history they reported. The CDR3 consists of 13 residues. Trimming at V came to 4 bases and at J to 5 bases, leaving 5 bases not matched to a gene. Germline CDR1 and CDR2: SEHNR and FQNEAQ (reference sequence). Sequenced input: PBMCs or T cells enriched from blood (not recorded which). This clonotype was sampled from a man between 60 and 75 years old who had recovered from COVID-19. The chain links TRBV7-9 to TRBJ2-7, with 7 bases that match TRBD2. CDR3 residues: CASSYGLVHEQYF. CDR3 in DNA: TGTGCCAGCAGCTACGGACTAGTCCACGAGCAGTACTTC.